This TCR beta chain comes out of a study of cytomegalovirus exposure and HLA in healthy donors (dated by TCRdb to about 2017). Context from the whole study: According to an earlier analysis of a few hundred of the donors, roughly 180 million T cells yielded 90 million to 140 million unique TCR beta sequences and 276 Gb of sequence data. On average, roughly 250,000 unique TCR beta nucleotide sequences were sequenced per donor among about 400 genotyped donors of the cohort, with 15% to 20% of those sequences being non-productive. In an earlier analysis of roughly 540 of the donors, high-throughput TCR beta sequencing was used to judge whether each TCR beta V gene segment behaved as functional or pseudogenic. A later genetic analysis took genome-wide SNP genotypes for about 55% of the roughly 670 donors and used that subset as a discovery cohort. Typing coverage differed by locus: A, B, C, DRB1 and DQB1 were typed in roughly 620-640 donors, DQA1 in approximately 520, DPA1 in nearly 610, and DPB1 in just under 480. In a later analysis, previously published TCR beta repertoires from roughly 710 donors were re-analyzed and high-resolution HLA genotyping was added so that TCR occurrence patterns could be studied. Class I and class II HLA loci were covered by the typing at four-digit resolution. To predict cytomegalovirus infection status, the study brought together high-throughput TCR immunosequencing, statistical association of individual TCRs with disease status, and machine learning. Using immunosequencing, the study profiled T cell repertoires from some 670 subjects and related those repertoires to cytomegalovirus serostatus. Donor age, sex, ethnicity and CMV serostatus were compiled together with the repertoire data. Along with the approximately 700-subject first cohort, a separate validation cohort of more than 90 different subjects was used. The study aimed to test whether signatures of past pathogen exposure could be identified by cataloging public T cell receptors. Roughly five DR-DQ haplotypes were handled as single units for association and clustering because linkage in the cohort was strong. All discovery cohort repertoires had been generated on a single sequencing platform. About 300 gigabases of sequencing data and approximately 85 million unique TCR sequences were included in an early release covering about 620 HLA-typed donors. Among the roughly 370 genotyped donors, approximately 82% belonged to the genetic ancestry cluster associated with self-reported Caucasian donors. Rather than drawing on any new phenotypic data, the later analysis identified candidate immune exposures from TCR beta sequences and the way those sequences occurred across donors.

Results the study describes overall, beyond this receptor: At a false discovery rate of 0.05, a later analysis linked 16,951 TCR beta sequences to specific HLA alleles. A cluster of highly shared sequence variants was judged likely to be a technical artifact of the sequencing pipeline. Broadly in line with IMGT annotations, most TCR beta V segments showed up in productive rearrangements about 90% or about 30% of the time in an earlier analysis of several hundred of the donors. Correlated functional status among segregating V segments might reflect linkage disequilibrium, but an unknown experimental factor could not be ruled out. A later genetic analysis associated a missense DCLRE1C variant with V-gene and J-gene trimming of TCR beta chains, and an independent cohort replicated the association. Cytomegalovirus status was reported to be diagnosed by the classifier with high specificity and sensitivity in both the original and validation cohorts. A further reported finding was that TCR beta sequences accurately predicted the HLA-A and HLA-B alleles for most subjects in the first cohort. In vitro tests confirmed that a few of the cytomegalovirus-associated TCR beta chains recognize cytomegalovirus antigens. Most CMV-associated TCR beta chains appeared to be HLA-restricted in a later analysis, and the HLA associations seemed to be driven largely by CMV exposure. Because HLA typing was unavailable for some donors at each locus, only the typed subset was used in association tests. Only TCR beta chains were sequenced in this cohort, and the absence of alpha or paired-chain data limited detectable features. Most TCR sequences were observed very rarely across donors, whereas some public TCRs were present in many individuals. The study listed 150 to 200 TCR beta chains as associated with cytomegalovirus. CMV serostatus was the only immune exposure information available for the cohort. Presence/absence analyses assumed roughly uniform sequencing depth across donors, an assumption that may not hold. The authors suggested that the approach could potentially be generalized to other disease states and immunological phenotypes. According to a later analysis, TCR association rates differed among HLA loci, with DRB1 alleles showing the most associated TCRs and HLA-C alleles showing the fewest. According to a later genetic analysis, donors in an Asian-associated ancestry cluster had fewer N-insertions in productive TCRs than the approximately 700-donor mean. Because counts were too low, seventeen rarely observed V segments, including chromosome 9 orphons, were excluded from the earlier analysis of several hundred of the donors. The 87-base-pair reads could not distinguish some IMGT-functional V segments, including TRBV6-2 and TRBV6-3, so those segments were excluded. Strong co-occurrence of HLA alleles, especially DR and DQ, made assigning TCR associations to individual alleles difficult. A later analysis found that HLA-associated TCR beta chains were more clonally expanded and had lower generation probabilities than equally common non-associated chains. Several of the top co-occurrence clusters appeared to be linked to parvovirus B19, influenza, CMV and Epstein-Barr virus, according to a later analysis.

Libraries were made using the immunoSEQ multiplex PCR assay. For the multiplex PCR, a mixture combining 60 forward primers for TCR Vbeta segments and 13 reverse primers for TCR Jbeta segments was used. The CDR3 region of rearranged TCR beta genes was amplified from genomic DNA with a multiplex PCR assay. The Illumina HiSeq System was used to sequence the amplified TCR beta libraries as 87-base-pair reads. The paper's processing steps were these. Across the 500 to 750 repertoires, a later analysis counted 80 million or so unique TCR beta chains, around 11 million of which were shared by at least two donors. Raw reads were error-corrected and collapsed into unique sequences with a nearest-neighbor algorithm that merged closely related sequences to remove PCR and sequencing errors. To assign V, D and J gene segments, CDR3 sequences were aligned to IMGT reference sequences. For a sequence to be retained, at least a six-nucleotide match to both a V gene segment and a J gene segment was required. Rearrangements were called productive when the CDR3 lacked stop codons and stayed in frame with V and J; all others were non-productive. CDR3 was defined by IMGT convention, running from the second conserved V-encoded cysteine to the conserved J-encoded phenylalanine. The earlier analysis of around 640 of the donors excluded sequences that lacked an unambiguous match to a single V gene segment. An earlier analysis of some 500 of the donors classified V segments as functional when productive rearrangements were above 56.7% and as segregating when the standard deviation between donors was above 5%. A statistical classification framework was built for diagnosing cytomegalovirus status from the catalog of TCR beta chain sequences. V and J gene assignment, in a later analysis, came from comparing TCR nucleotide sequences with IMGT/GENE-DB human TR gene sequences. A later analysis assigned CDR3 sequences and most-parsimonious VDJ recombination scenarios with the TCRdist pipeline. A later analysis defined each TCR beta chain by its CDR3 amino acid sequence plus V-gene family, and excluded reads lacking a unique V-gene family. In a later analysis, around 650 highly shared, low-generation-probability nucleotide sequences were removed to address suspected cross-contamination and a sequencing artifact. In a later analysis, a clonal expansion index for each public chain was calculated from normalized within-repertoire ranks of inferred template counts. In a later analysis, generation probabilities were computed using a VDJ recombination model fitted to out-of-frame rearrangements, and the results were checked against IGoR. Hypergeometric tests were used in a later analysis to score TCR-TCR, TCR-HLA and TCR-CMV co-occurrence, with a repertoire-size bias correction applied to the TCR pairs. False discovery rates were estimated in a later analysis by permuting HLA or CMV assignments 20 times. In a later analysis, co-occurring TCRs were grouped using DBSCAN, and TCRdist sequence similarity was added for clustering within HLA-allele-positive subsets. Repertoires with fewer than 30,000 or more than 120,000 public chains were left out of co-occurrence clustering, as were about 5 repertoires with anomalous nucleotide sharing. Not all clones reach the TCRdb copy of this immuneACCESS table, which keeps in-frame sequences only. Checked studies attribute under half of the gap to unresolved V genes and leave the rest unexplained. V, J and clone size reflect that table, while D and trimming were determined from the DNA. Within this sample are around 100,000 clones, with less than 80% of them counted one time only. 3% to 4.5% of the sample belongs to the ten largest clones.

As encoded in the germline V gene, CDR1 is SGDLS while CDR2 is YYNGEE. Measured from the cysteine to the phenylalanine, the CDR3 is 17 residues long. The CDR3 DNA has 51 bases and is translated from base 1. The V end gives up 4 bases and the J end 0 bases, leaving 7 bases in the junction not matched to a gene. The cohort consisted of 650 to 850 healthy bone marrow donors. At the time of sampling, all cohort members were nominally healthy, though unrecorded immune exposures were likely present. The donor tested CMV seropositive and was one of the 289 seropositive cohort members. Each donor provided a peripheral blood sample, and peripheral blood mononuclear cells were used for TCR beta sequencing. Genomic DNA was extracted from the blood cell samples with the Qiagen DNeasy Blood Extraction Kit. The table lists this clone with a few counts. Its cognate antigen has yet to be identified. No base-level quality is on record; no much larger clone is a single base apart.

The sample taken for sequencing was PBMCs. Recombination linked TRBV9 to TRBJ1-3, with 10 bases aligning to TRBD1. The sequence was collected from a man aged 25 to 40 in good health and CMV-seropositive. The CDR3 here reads CASSLTGGPYSGNTIYF. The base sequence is TGTGCCAGCAGCCTGACAGGGGGCCCGTACTCTGGAAACACCATATATTTT.